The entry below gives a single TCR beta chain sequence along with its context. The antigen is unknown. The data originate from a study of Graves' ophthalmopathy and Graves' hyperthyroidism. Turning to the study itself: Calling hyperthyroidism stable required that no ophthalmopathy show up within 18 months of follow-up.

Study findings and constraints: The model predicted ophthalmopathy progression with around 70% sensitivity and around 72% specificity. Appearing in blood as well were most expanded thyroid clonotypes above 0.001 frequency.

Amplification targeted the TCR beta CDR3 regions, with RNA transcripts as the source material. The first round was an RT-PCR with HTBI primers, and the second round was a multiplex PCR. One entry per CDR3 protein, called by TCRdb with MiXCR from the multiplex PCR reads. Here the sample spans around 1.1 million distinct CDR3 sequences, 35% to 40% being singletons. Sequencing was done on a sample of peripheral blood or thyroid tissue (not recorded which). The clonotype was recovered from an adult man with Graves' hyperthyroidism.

This CDR3 reads CSAPHRSGGTGELFF. CDR3 coding DNA: TGCAGTGCGCCCCATCGGTCTGGGGGAACCGGGGAGCTGTTTTTT. V usage is TRBV20-1 and J usage is TRBJ2-2; possibly TRBD1 or TRBD2 for D (5 bases each). The CDR3 sequence is 15 residues long. Germline V gene sequence: CDR1 DFQATT, CDR2 SNEGSKA (reference sequence). With 6 bases removed from V and 5 bases from J, the gap between germline ends came to 19 bases.